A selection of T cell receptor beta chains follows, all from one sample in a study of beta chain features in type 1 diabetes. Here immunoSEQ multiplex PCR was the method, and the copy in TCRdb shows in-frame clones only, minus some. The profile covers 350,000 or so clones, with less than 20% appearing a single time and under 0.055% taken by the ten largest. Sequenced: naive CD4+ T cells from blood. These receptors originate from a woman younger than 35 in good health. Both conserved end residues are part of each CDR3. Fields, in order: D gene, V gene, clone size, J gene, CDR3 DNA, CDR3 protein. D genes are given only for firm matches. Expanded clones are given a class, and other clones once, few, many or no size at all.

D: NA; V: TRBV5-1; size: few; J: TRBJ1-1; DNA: TGCGCCAGCAGCTTGTTTAGGGGAAACACTGAAGCTTTCTTT; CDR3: CASSLFRGNTEAFF
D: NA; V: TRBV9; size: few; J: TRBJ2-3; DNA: TGTGCCAGCAGCGTAGCTGCGATACGCACAGATACGCAGTATTTT; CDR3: CASSVAAIRTDTQYF
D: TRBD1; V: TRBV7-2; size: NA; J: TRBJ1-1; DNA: TGTGCCAGCAGTTATGGGGACAGGGGCTCTGAAGCTTTCTTT; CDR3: CASSYGDRGSEAFF
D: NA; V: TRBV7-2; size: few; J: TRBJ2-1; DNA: TGTGCCAGCAGCTTAAGAGCGGACCGCTACAATGAGCAGTTCTTC; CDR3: CASSLRADRYNEQFF
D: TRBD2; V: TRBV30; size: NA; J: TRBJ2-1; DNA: TGTGCCTGGACGACTAGCGGTTACTCCTACAATGAGCAGTTCTTC; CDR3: CAWTTSGYSYNEQFF
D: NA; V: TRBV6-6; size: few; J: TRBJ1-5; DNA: TGTGCCAGCACAGGGCAGCCCCAGCATTTT; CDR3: CASTGQPQHF
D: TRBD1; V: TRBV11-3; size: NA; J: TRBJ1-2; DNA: TGTGCCAGCAGCTTAGAAGGCTACAGGACGGGCAGGGGGGCCTATGGCTACACCTTC; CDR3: CASSLEGYRTGRGAYGYTF
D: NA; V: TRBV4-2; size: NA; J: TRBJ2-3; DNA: TGTGCCAGCAGCCAAGAAGGGGGGGCCACAGATACGCAGTATTTT; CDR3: CASSQEGGATDTQYF
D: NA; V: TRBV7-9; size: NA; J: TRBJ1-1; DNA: TGTGCCAGCAGCTTAGGACAGATGAACACTGAAGCTTTCTTT; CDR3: CASSLGQMNTEAFF
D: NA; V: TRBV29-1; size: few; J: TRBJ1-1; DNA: TGCAGCGACGTGGGGGGAACTGAAGCTTTCTTT; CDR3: CSDVGGTEAFF
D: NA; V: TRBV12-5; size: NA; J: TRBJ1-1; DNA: TGTGCTAGTGGTTTGCCTCCGGGGGGGACGCGGACTGAAGCTTTCTTT; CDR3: CASGLPPGGTRTEAFF
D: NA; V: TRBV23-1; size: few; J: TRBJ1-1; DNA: TGCGCCAGCAGTCAAAAGACAGAGATGAACACTGAAGCTTTCTTT; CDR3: CASSQKTEMNTEAFF
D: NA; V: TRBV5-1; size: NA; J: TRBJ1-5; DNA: TGCGCCAGCAGCCCAGGGACACCCAATCAGCCCCAGCATTTT; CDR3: CASSPGTPNQPQHF
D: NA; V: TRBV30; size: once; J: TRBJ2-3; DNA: TGTGCTTGGAATTGGCAGGCCTCTTCCAGGACGCAGTATTTT; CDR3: CAWNWQASSRTQYF
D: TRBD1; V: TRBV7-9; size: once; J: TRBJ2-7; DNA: TGTGCCAGCAGCTCCTCCACTGCGACAGGGGCCTACGAGCAGTACTTC; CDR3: CASSSSTATGAYEQYF